This T cell receptor (beta chain) appears in the sequencing data of a study of CD8 T cells in ankylosing spondylitis (dated by TCRdb to 2017 to 2019). Regarding the complete study: T cell receptor beta repertoires were profiled in healthy donors and ankylosing spondylitis patients so that disease-linked TCR variants could be found. Peripheral blood was sampled, and synovial fluid was also collected from ankylosing spondylitis patients. In total, the full study cohort was made up of some 110 healthy donors and more than 20 ankylosing spondylitis patients. Study-wide conclusions, independent of this receptor: Some motif variants had previously been reported in the synovial fluid and blood of reactive arthritis patients, which suggests shared mechanisms of disease initiation. The disease-linked clones showed a CD8+ phenotype and occurred at relatively low frequencies in peripheral blood. Blood from ankylosing spondylitis patients appeared to be characterized by a TCR beta motif composed of under ten highly homologous amino acid variants. According to the report, matched synovial fluid samples from ankylosing spondylitis patients were significantly enriched for the disease-linked clones.

Sequenced on an Illumina HiSeq 2500. Quantitative 5'-RACE with molecular barcodes was used to prepare TCR beta libraries. On the study's bioinformatics: To identify disease-linked TCR variants, a new computational method was used, one built on a probabilistic model of VDJ rearrangement. The public sequencing data were trimmed at Q25 with fastp and processed into clonotypes with MiXCR by TCRdb, which kept only in-frame beta chains. Here each entry gathers all rows of one CDR3 protein and keeps the most common genes and DNA. The V and J calls come from TCRdb's annotation, not from the publication. The sample contains a few hundred thousand distinct CDR3 sequences, approximately 20% of them found a single time. In total, the top ten clones hold roughly 16% of the sample. A few counts support this clonotype. No cognate antigen has been identified for it. Base qualities are not at hand, and no much larger clone is one base apart.

The CDR3 numbers 15 residues from cysteine through phenylalanine. Only the CDR3 region is kept as DNA, spanning 45 bases read in frame from base 1. V is cut by 2 bases and J by 2 bases, and the space between the germline ends is 13 bases. CDR1 and CDR2 are read off the germline V gene as SGHTA and FQGTGA. The sequenced sample consisted of blood, either unsorted or a sorted T cell fraction (not recorded which). This chain joins TRBV7-3 to TRBJ2-7; the D segment cannot be called with confidence. This clonotype was sampled from a male donor with ankylosing spondylitis. The CDR3 here reads CASSLESSRPYEQYF. The nucleotide sequence is given as TGTGCCAGCAGCTTAGAGTCCTCCCGCCCCTACGAGCAGTACTTC.